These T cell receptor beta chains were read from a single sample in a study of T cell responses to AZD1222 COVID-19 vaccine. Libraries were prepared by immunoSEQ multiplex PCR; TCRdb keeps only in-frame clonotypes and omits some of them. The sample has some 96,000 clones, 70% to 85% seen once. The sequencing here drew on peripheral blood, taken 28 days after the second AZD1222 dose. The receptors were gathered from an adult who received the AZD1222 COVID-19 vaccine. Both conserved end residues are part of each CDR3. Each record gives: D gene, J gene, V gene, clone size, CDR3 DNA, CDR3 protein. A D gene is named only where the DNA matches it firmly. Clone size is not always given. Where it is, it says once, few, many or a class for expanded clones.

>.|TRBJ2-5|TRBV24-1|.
TGTGCCACCAGTGATTTGCAAATCGGGGGAGAGACCCAGTACTTC
CATSDLQIGGETQYF
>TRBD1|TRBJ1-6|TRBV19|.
TGTGCCAGTAACCTTCTAGGGGGCGGCTCACCCCTCCACTTT
CASNLLGGGSPLHF
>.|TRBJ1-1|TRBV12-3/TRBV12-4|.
TGTGCCAGCAGTTTAGGGCAGAAAACTGAAGCTTTCTTT
CASSLGQKTEAFF
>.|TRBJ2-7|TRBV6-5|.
TGTGCCAGCATAAGGAGGGGGACAAAACCCTACGAGCAGTACTTC
CASIRRGTKPYEQYF
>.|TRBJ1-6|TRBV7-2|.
TGTGCCAGCAGCTCCGCCTCTAATTCACCCCTCCACTTT
CASSSASNSPLHF
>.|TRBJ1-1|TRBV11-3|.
TGTGCCAGCAGCTTTGGCAGGGGGAACACTGAAGCTTTCTTT
CASSFGRGNTEAFF
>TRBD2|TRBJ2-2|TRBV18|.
TGTGCCAGCTCTACACTAGCGGTCAACACCGGGGAGCTGTTTTTT
CASSTLAVNTGELFF
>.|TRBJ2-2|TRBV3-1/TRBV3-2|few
TGTGCCAGCCGCCCCACTAGGCAACTCACCGGGGAGCTGTTTTTT
CASRPTRQLTGELFF
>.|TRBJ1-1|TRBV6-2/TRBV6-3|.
TGTGCCAGCAGTCTAACCCCGGGGGGGGGCACTGAAGCTTTCTTT
CASSLTPGGGTEAFF
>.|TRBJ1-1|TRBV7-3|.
TGTGCCAGCAGCTTCAACAGGGCCACTGAAGCTTTCTTT
CASSFNRATEAFF
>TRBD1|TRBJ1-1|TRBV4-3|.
TGCGCCAGCAGCTTCCGGACAGGGGCGAACACTGAAGCTTTCTTT
CASSFRTGANTEAFF
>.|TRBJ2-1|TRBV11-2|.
TGTGCCAGCAGCTTACCCGCTAGGTGGGATGAGCAGTTCTTC
CASSLPARWDEQFF
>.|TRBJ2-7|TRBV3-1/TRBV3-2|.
TGTGCCAGCAGCCAAGGTTTGATTGCTTGGAACGAGCAGTACTTC
CASSQGLIAWNEQYF
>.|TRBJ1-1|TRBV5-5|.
TGTGCCAGCAGCTTGGCTGGACGGGACGGGGGTGAAGCTTTCTTT
CASSLAGRDGGEAFF
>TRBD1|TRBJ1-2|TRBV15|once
TGTGCCACCAGCAGAGATTCCTGGGGACAGGGACGTGGCTACACCTTC
CATSRDSWGQGRGYTF
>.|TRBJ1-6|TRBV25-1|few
TGTGCCAGCAGTCCTTCAGGGGATTCACCCCTCCACTTT
CASSPSGDSPLHF
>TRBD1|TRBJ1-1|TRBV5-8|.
TGTGCCAGCAGCCGACTGGTGTGGACAGGGGTCGTAAACACTGAAGCTTTCTTT
CASSRLVWTGVVNTEAFF
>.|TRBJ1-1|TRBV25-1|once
TGTGCCAGCAACCACCTCGGGGGGAACACTGAAGCTTTCTTT
CASNHLGGNTEAFF
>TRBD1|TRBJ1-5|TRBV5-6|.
TGTGCCAGCAGCTTGAGAGGGGACAGGGTCACGCCCCAGCATTTT
CASSLRGDRVTPQHF
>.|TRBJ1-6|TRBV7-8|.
TGTGCCAGCAGCTTACAGGGGAGGATTACTTCACCCCTCCACTTT
CASSLQGRITSPLHF
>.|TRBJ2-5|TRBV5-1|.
TGCGCCAGCAGCTTGGTCGGGGAGGAGACCCAGTACTTC
CASSLVGEETQYF
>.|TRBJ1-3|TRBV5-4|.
TGTGCCAGCAGCTTAACAGGATTCTCTGGAAACACCATATATTTT
CASSLTGFSGNTIYF
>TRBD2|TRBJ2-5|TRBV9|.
TGTGCCAGCAGCGTAGGCGAACTAGCGGGGGGGCGGCAAGAGACCCAGTACTTC
CASSVGELAGGRQETQYF
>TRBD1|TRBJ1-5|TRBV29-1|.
TGCAGCGTGGGACAGGCTAACAATCAGCCCCAGCATTTT
CSVGQANNQPQHF
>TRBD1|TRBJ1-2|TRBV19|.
TGTGCCAGTACATCAATGACAGGGATCGTGAACTATGGCTACACCTTC
CASTSMTGIVNYGYTF
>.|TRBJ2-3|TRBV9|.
TGTGCCAGCAGCGTAGCGGATACTAGCACAGATACGCAGTATTTT
CASSVADTSTDTQYF
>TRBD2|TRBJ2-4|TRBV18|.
TGTGCCAGCTCACGAGCGGGAGATTCCAAAAACATTCAGTACTTC
CASSRAGDSKNIQYF
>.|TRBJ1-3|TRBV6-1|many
TGTGCCAGCAGTGAAACGGAGGGTGGAAACACCATATATTTT
CASSETEGGNTIYF
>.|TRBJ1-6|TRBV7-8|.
TGTGCCAGCAGCTCCTTGGTCAGGCTCCAGATCTCTTATAATTCACCCCTCCACTTT
CASSSLVRLQISYNSPLHF
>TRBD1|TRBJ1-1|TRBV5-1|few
TGCGCCAGCAGCTTGGATGGGACAGGTGGAACTGAAGCTTTCTTT
CASSLDGTGGTEAFF
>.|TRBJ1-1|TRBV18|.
TGTGCCAGCTCACCTCAGGGGCGCTCCACTGAAGCTTTCTTT
CASSPQGRSTEAFF
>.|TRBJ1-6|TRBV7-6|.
TGTGCCAGCAGCTTAGGGGGGGATTCACCCCTCCACTTT
CASSLGGDSPLHF
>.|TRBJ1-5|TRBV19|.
TGTGCCAGTAGTACCCTGACTAATCAGCCCCAGCATTTT
CASSTLTNQPQHF
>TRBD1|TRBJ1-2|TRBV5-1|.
TGCGCCAGCAGCTTGGGGACAGGGGGGTCTGATGGCTACACCTTC
CASSLGTGGSDGYTF
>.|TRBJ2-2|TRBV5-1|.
TGCGCCAGCAGCTCCTTCCTTGACGGGACTAACACCGGGGAGCTGTTTTTT
CASSSFLDGTNTGELFF
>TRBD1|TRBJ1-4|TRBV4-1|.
TGCGCCAGCAGCCACCCACAGGGGACTAATGAAAAACTGTTTTTT
CASSHPQGTNEKLFF
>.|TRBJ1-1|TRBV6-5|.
TGTGCCAGCAGTTACGCGGGACTTCAGTCGAATGAAGCTTTCTTT
CASSYAGLQSNEAFF
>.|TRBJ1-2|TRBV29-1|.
TGCAGCGTTTCGGCAGGGTCTGGCTACACCTTC
CSVSAGSGYTF
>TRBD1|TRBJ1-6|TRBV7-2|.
TGTGCCAGCAGCTCGGGCAACAGGGGAGGTTCACCCCTCCACTTT
CASSSGNRGGSPLHF
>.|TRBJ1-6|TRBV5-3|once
TGTGCCAGAAGCTTGGGGGTGGGTATTATTTATAGGACAGTAAATTCACCCCTCCACTTT
CARSLGVGIIYRTVNSPLHF
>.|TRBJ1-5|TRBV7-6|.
TGTGCCAGCAGCTTAGATTCCGGATTCAATCAGCCCCAGCATTTT
CASSLDSGFNQPQHF
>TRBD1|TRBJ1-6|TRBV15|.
TGTGCATCCGGGGAGGGGGCTTTCTCCTATAATTCACCCCTCCACTTT
CASGEGAFSYNSPLHF
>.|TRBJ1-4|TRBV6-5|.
TGTGCCAGCAGTTTGGCCGGACCAACTAATGAAAAACTGTTTTTT
CASSLAGPTNEKLFF
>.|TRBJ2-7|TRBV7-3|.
TGTGCCAGCAGCTTCCAACAGGGTACCGAGCAGTACTTC
CASSFQQGTEQYF
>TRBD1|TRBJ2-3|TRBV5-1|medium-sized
TGCGCCAGCAGCTGGAGGACAGGGGCTAGCACAGATACGCAGTATTTT
CASSWRTGASTDTQYF
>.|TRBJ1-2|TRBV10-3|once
TGTGCCATCAGCGACTTAGTAGGGCGCTTCTATGGCTACACCTTC
CAISDLVGRFYGYTF
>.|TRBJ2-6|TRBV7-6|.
TGTGCCAGCAGCTTACTTGTCTCTGGGGCCAACGTCCTGACTTTC
CASSLLVSGANVLTF
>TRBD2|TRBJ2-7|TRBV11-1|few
TGTGCCAGCAGCTTAGCGAGCGGGAACTCCTACGAGCAGTACTTC
CASSLASGNSYEQYF
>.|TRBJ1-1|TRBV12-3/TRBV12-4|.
TGTGCCAGCAGCACAGGCTTGGTGGATGAAGCTTTCTTT
CASSTGLVDEAFF
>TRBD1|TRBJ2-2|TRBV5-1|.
TGCGCCAGCAGCTGGAACACGGACAGGGTAGCCGGGGAGCTGTTTTTT
CASSWNTDRVAGELFF
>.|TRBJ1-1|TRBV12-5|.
TGTGCTAGTGGTTTGGGGGGATTCGCTGAAGCTTTCTTT
CASGLGGFAEAFF
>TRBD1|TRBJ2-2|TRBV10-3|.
TGTGCCATCAGTGGGGGACAGGCGGACACCGGGGAGCTGTTTTTT
CAISGGQADTGELFF
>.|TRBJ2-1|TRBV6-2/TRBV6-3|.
TGTGCCAGCAGCCGGGCCCTCTCCTACAATGAGCAGTTCTTC
CASSRALSYNEQFF
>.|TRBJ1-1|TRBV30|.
TGTGCCTGGAGTGAGGCCCCAATTGGTGAAGCTTTCTTT
CAWSEAPIGEAFF
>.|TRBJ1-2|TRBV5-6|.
TGTGCCAGCAGCCCCCTTGGACCCGCCGGCTACACCTTC
CASSPLGPAGYTF
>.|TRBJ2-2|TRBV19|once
TGTGCCAGTAGTATAGCGGGCTCCGGGGAGCTGTTTTTT
CASSIAGSGELFF
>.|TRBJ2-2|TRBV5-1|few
TGCGCCAGCAGCTTCGGCGGGACTCAGCCCCCCGGGGAGCTGTTTTTT
CASSFGGTQPPGELFF
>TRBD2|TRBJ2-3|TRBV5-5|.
TGTGCCAGCAGCACGACTAGCGGGAGATCGACAGATACGCAGTATTTT
CASSTTSGRSTDTQYF